The rows below give T cell receptor beta chains drawn from one sample of a study of OX40 agonist ivuxolimab in advanced cancers. Measured with immunoSEQ multiplex PCR; TCRdb has only the in-frame clones, and not every one. The sample holds some 68,000 clones; 75% to 90% are singletons and the top ten take around 4%. This specimen was CD4+ or CD8+ T cells sorted from blood, taken in a trial of the OX40 agonist ivuxolimab. These receptors originate from an adult with an advanced solid tumor such as melanoma, head and neck, liver or kidney cancer. Each CDR3 is given with its conserved first and last residue. A D gene is named only where the DNA matches it firmly. Clone sizes are given selectively: once, few, many, or a class where the clone is expanded.

d_gene	abundance	v_gene	j_gene	CDR3aa	CDR3nt
.	.	TRBV6-5	TRBJ2-1	CASSNTDRAYNEQFF	TGTGCCAGCAGTAACACGGATAGGGCCTACAATGAGCAGTTCTTC
.	.	TRBV30	TRBJ1-5	CAWSGDAGNQPQHF	TGTGCCTGGAGCGGAGATGCGGGCAATCAGCCCCAGCATTTT
.	.	TRBV9	TRBJ2-3	CASSPPRANTQYF	TGTGCCAGCAGCCCCCCGAGGGCAAATACGCAGTATTTT
.	.	TRBV5-6	TRBJ1-2	CASSLGGWGSYGYTF	TGTGCCAGCAGCTTGGGGGGGTGGGGGTCCTATGGCTACACCTTC
.	.	TRBV5-1	TRBJ1-3	CASSPESSGNTIYF	TGCGCCAGCAGCCCGGAATCCTCTGGAAACACCATATATTTT
.	.	TRBV9	TRBJ2-1	CASSVAGALRNEQFF	TGTGCCAGCAGCGTAGCGGGAGCCCTCCGCAATGAGCAGTTCTTC
.	.	TRBV5-1	TRBJ2-7	CASSLDGAYEQYF	TGCGCCAGCAGCTTGGACGGAGCATACGAGCAGTACTTC
.	.	TRBV7-9	TRBJ2-1	CASSLVGSSYNEQFF	TGTGCCAGCAGCTTAGTCGGGAGCTCCTACAATGAGCAGTTCTTC
TRBD1	once	TRBV7-9	TRBJ2-1	CASSGGTGYNEQFF	TGTGCCAGCAGCGGAGGGACAGGGTACAATGAGCAGTTCTTC
TRBD1	.	TRBV2	TRBJ2-7	CASSRTGGYEQYF	TGTGCCAGCAGTAGGACAGGGGGATACGAGCAGTACTTC
TRBD1	.	TRBV5-1	TRBJ1-2	CASSRDRDYGYTF	TGCGCCAGCAGCCGGGACAGAGACTATGGCTACACCTTC
.	.	TRBV9	TRBJ1-5	CASSAMGEQPQHF	TGTGCCAGCAGTGCCATGGGGGAACAGCCCCAGCATTTT
.	.	TRBV12-2	TRBJ2-1	CASRFGGLPYNEQFF	TGTGCAAGTCGCTTCGGGGGGCTCCCTTACAATGAGCAGTTCTTC
.	.	TRBV28	TRBJ2-3	CASRASTDTQYF	TGTGCCAGCAGAGCTAGCACAGATACGCAGTATTTT
.	.	TRBV2	TRBJ2-5	CASSEWRTQETQYF	TGTGCCAGCAGTGAGTGGCGGACCCAAGAGACCCAGTACTTC
.	.	TRBV14	TRBJ1-1	CASSQVGIGTTEAFF	TGTGCCAGCAGCCAAGTCGGGATTGGTACGACTGAAGCTTTCTTT
.	.	TRBV15	TRBJ2-3	CATSLSGDGRTDTQYF	TGTGCCACCAGCCTCTCAGGGGATGGTCGCACAGATACGCAGTATTTT
TRBD1	.	TRBV2	TRBJ2-3	CASSASGQTSTDTQYF	TGTGCCAGCAGTGCCTCGGGACAGACAAGCACAGATACGCAGTATTTT
.	.	TRBV5-1	TRBJ2-4	CASQLNPGQPSDIQYF	TGCGCCAGCCAACTAAATCCGGGACAACCCTCGGACATTCAGTACTTC
TRBD1	.	TRBV10-3	TRBJ1-6	CATRDSPNSPLHF	TGTGCCACCCGGGACAGTCCTAATTCACCCCTCCACTTT
.	few	TRBV30	TRBJ2-2	CACLPAGELFF	TGTGCCTGCCTACCCGCCGGGGAGCTGTTTTTT
TRBD1	.	TRBV19	TRBJ1-4	CASSTLTPTGDNEKLFF	TGTGCCAGTAGTACCTTGACCCCGACAGGGGACAATGAAAAACTGTTTTTT
.	.	TRBV12-5	TRBJ2-5	CASGGPPSSGRGETQYF	TGTGCTAGTGGAGGTCCCCCCTCGTCAGGAAGGGGAGAGACCCAGTACTTC
.	.	TRBV2	TRBJ2-1	CASSEGMDEQFF	TGTGCCAGCAGTGAAGGTATGGATGAGCAGTTCTTC
.	.	TRBV28	TRBJ2-7	CASSLLGGEQYF	TGTGCCAGCAGTTTGCTCGGGGGCGAGCAGTACTTC
TRBD2	.	TRBV5-1	TRBJ2-3	CASSPGLAGGADTQYF	TGCGCCAGCAGCCCCGGACTAGCGGGGGGTGCAGATACGCAGTATTTT
.	.	TRBV11-2	TRBJ1-3	CASSWGTAGPGNTIYF	TGTGCCAGCAGCTGGGGGACGGCAGGGCCCGGAAACACCATATATTTT
TRBD2	.	TRBV19	TRBJ2-5	CASSIGLAVQETQYF	TGTGCCAGTAGTATCGGACTAGCGGTACAAGAGACCCAGTACTTC
TRBD2	few	TRBV15	TRBJ2-1	CATSRRAGGPYNEQFF	TGTGCCACCAGCAGGCGAGCGGGAGGGCCGTACAATGAGCAGTTCTTC
.	.	TRBV20-1	TRBJ2-7	CSAGTYEQYF	TGCAGTGCTGGTACCTACGAGCAGTACTTC
TRBD1	.	TRBV2	TRBJ1-2	CASRDTGVYGYTF	TGTGCCAGCAGGGATACAGGGGTCTATGGCTACACCTTC
.	once	TRBV25-1	TRBJ2-1	CASSETDYNEQFF	TGTGCCAGCAGTGAAACAGACTACAATGAGCAGTTCTTC
TRBD1	.	TRBV10-3	TRBJ2-7	CAISAGTGVYEQYF	TGTGCCATCAGCGCCGGGACAGGGGTATACGAGCAGTACTTC
.	.	TRBV6-1	TRBJ2-7	CASSLPGKGGEQYF	TGTGCCAGCAGTCTGCCAGGGAAAGGGGGCGAGCAGTACTTC
.	.	TRBV4-3	TRBJ1-4	CASSQGVAKGSGNEKLFF	TGCGCCAGCAGCCAAGGTGTCGCCAAGGGTAGCGGCAATGAAAAACTGTTTTTT
TRBD1	once	TRBV11-2	TRBJ2-5	CASSLGDRPVLETQYF	TGTGCCAGCAGCTTAGGGGACAGGCCGGTCCTGGAGACCCAGTACTTC
.	.	TRBV30	TRBJ2-5	CAWSNGFRETQYF	TGTGCCTGGAGCAATGGATTCCGGGAGACCCAGTACTTC
TRBD1	few	TRBV7-2	TRBJ1-2	CASGRQGDRNGYTF	TGTGCCAGCGGCCGACAGGGGGATCGAAATGGCTACACCTTC
.	.	TRBV5-1	TRBJ1-4	CASSLHQENEKLFF	TGCGCCAGCAGCTTGCACCAGGAAAATGAAAAACTGTTTTTT
.	.	TRBV4-2	TRBJ2-7	CASRQGTEQYF	TGTGCCAGCAGACAGGGAACCGAGCAGTACTTC
TRBD1	.	TRBV29-1	TRBJ1-2	CSSGTGVSNYGYTF	TGCAGCTCCGGAACAGGGGTCTCGAACTATGGCTACACCTTC
.	.	TRBV7-2	TRBJ2-1	CASNTQTSGQSYNEQFF	TGTGCCAGCAACACCCAGACCAGCGGGCAATCCTACAATGAGCAGTTCTTC
.	.	TRBV11-3	TRBJ2-1	CASSLAPQGSYNEQFF	TGTGCCAGCAGCTTAGCTCCACAGGGTTCCTACAATGAGCAGTTCTTC
TRBD1	.	TRBV28	TRBJ1-2	CASIRQGDGYTF	TGTGCCAGCATTCGACAGGGCGATGGCTACACCTTC
TRBD2	.	TRBV19	TRBJ2-7	CASSISGTSVSYEQYF	TGTGCCAGTAGTATTTCCGGGACTAGCGTCTCCTACGAGCAGTACTTC
TRBD1	.	TRBV29-1	TRBJ1-2	CSAGTGGIGYTF	TGCAGCGCCGGGACAGGGGGTATAGGCTACACCTTC
.	.	TRBV28	TRBJ1-2	CASSRPALGAYGYTF	TGTGCCAGCAGTCGACCCGCTTTGGGGGCGTATGGCTACACCTTC
TRBD2	.	TRBV27	TRBJ2-3	CASNTPGLAPNTQYF	TGTGCCAGCAATACACCGGGACTAGCTCCTAATACGCAGTATTTT
TRBD1	.	TRBV2	TRBJ2-1	CASNRWTGNEQFF	TGTGCCAGCAATCGGTGGACAGGGAATGAGCAGTTCTTC
.	.	TRBV28	TRBJ2-4	CASTPAVPKDIQYF	TGTGCCAGCACCCCAGCGGTCCCCAAGGACATTCAGTACTTC
TRBD1	.	TRBV27	TRBJ1-1	CASSAPGQGAPEAFF	TGTGCCAGCAGTGCGCCGGGACAGGGAGCCCCTGAAGCTTTCTTT
TRBD1	.	TRBV13	TRBJ2-5	CASSTRQGETQYF	TGTGCCAGCAGCACCCGACAGGGTGAGACCCAGTACTTC
.	.	TRBV28	TRBJ2-6	CASSPHASGANVLTF	TGTGCCAGCAGCCCCCACGCCTCTGGGGCCAACGTCCTGACTTTC
TRBD1	.	TRBV19	TRBJ2-7	CASSTWDRGAYEQYF	TGTGCCAGTAGTACCTGGGACAGGGGCGCCTACGAGCAGTACTTC
.	.	TRBV4-3	TRBJ2-5	CASSQGTEYQETQYF	TGCGCCAGCAGCCAAGGTACAGAGTACCAAGAGACCCAGTACTTC
TRBD2	.	TRBV18	TRBJ2-1	CASSPSSGGARDEQFF	TGTGCCAGCTCACCGAGTAGCGGGGGGGCCAGGGATGAGCAGTTCTTC
TRBD1	.	TRBV28	TRBJ2-7	CASRGQGWNEQYF	TGTGCCAGCAGGGGACAGGGTTGGAACGAGCAGTACTTC
TRBD2	.	TRBV30	TRBJ2-3	CAWKFPGLAGGGADTQYF	TGTGCCTGGAAATTCCCGGGACTAGCGGGAGGAGGGGCAGATACGCAGTATTTT
.	few	TRBV11-2	TRBJ2-7	CASSLDRVNEQYF	TGTGCCAGCAGCTTAGATAGGGTCAACGAGCAGTACTTC
TRBD2	.	TRBV4-2	TRBJ2-7	CASSQVVASGSYEQYF	TGTGCCAGCAGCCAGGTCGTGGCTAGCGGATCCTACGAGCAGTACTTC